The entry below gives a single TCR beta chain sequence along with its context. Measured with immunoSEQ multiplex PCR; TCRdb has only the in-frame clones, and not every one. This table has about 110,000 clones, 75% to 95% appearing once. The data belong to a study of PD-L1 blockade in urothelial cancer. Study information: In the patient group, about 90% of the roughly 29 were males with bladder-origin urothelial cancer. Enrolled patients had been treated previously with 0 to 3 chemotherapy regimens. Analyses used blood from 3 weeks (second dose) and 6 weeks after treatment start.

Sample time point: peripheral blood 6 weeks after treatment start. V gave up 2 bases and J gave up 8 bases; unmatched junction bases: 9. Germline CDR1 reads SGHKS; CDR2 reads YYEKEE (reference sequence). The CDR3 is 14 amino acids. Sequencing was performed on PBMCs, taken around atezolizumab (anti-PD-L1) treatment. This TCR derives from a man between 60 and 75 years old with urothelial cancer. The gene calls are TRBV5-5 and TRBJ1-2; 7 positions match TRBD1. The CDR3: CASSFDRASAGYTF. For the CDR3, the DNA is TGTGCCAGCAGCTTTGACAGGGCGTCTGCCGGCTACACCTTC. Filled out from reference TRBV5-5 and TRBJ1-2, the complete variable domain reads DAGVTQSPTHLIKTRGQQVTLRCSPISGHKSVSWYQQVLGQGPQFIFQYYEKEERGRGNFPDRFSARQFPNYSSELNVNALLLGDSALYLCASSFDRASAGYTFGSGTRLTVV.